Shown below are 5 T cell receptor beta chains from a single sample sequenced in a study of T cell responses to AZD1222 COVID-19 vaccine. Here immunoSEQ multiplex PCR was the method, and the copy in TCRdb shows in-frame clones only, minus some. Among roughly 110,000 clones listed, about nine tenths were seen once. The source was peripheral blood, collected 28 days after the second AZD1222 dose. Receptors originate from an adult who received the AZD1222 COVID-19 vaccine.

The chain is built from TRBV25-1 and TRBJ1-2, with TRBD1 identical over 7 bases. From germline, CDR1 is MGHDK and CDR2 SYGVNS. Losses at the gene ends were 6 bases for V and 8 bases for J; bases not matched to a gene: 6. This CDR3 is 12 amino acids long. The DNA of the CDR3 is TGTGCCAGCAGCAGACAGGGCGGAGGCTACACCTTC. Translated: CASSRQGGGYTF.

J is TRBJ2-2 and V is TRBV6-2 or TRBV6-3; D is unclear. This CDR3 region has 17 residues. Trimming pared 2 bases from V and 3 bases from J, leaving 16 bases between. CDR1 is MNHEY, CDR2 SVGEGT, per germline. Here the CDR3 DNA reads TGTGCCAGCAGTTACAAGCTCACAGCTGGGGACACCGGGGAGCTGTTTTTT. Translated: CASSYKLTAGDTGELFF.

The chain links TRBV7-2 to TRBJ2-7; TRBD2 agrees at 8 bases. CDR3 length equals 14 residues. Germline-derived CDR1 and CDR2 are SGHTA and FQGNSA. The V gene end was trimmed by 5 bases and the J gene end by 3 bases; junction bases not matched to a gene: 6. DNA of the CDR3: TGTGCCAGCAGCCCGCAGCGGGGGAACTACGAGCAGTACTTC. Protein: CASSPQRGNYEQYF.

This chain links TRBV7-8 with TRBJ1-6; no clear D. This CDR3 region has 16 residues. Germline V gene data show CDR1 as SGHVS and CDR2 as FQNEAQ. V dropped 6 bases and J dropped 0 bases, with 12 bases sitting between them. In DNA, the CDR3 is TGTGCCAGCAGTTCCCCGCAGAGCTCCTATAATTCACCCCTCCACTTT. This codes for CASSSPQSSYNSPLHF.

The rearrangement joins TRBV4-2 to TRBJ1-1; possibly TRBD1 for D (6 bases). V lost 2 bases, J lost 4 bases, and 17 bases lay in between. Germline V gene sequence: CDR1 LGHNA, CDR2 YNFKEQ. CDR3 size: 16 residues. CDR3 amino acids: CASSQHTTGRGTEAFF. In DNA, the CDR3 is TGTGCCAGCAGCCAACATACTACAGGGAGGGGCACTGAAGCTTTCTTT.